One and the same sample provided the 32 T cell receptor beta chains below, sequenced in a study of CD8 T cells in Susac syndrome. With random hexamers, roughly 0.5 to 1 ug RNA was reverse transcribed. MiXCR, run by TCRdb on the immunoSEQ multiplex PCR reads, gives a single entry per CDR3 protein. The table records under 150,000 distinct CDR3 sequences, approximately 90% of them present only once. The sample comprised CD8+ T cells from PBMCs. The receptors stem from a human donor with multiple sclerosis.

V gene TRBV5-1 combines with J gene TRBJ2-2; a weak D match, TRBD2 (6 bases). V lost 4 bases, J lost 2 bases, and 15 bases lay in between. CDR3 length: 16 residues. Germline V gives CDR1 SGHRS, CDR2 YFSETQ. In DNA, the CDR3 is TGCGCCAGCAGCCCCTTTGGGACTGCAAACACCGGGGAGCTGTTTTTT. It yields the protein CASSPFGTANTGELFF. Filled out from reference TRBV5-1 and TRBJ2-2, the complete variable domain reads KAGVTQTPRYLIKTRGQQVTLSCSPISGHRSVSWYQQTPGQGLQFLFEYFSETQRNKGNFPGRFSGRQFSNSRSEMNVSTLELGDSALYLCASSPFGTANTGELFFGEGSRLTVL.

This chain joins TRBV23-1 and TRBJ2-1; D is unresolved. TRBV23-1 is classed as an ORF, of uncertain function. Trimming removed 7 bases from V and 8 bases from J, with 6 bases in between. This CDR3 contains 10 residues. Written as DNA, the CDR3 is TGCGCCAGCAAAGGCGATGAGCAGTTCTTC. This codes for CASKGDEQFF.

The CDR3 region is CACPGAGGPYNEQFF. CDR3 in DNA: TGTGCCTGTCCGGGAGCGGGAGGGCCCTACAATGAGCAGTTCTTC. The chain combines TRBV30 with TRBJ2-1; 10 bases are a match to TRBD2. The CDR3 is 15 residues long. The trim removed 6 bases at V and 2 bases at J, leaving 7 bases unmatched. Germline CDR1 and CDR2: GTSNPN and SVGIG (reference sequence).

The V gene is TRBV7-9, the J gene TRBJ1-2; D may be TRBD1 (5 bases). Germline V gene sequence: CDR1 SEHNR, CDR2 FQNEAQ (reference sequence). V was clipped by 8 bases and J by 4 bases, with 8 bases between them. CDR3 length: 11 amino acids. The CDR3 bases are TGTGCCAGCGAGGGGACCTATGGCTACACCTTC. Translated, it gives CASEGTYGYTF.

The chain recombines TRBV19 with TRBJ1-1, with 8 nucleotides matching TRBD1. Germline V gene data show CDR1 as LNHDA and CDR2 as SQIVND (reference sequence). The V segment lost 6 bases and the J segment 6 bases; nucleotides outside the gene matches: 12. The CDR3 runs 15 residues. The CDR3 here is CASSEIPGGSAEAFF. CDR3 in DNA: TGTGCCAGTAGCGAAATTCCAGGGGGCTCGGCTGAAGCTTTCTTT. The variable domain in full, with the rest retrieved from reference TRBV19 and TRBJ1-1, is DGGITQSPKYLFRKEGQNVTLSCEQNLNHDAMYWYRQDPGQGLRLIYYSQIVNDFQKGDIAEGYSVSREKKESFPLTVTSAQKNPTAFYLCASSEIPGGSAEAFFGQGTRLTVV.

This clonotype was counted once. This sequence joins TRBV20-1 and TRBJ1-2; D not resolved. CDR1 and CDR2 (germline): DFQATT, SNEGSKA (reference sequence). The V gene lost 6 bases and the J gene lost 8 bases, with 13 bases spanning the gap. The CDR3 runs to 11 residues. The CDR3 bases are TGCAGTGCCGCGTGGACGGGGGGCTACACCTTC. Encoded protein: CSAAWTGGYTF.

V and J are TRBV3-1 and TRBJ2-2; D tentatively fits TRBD1 or TRBD2 (6 bases each). The CDR3 is 16 amino acids. Germline V gives CDR1 LGHDT, CDR2 YNNKEL (reference sequence). Trimming cost V 8 bases and J 5 bases, with 21 bases left between them. CDR3 sequence reads: CASSEGDSIRTGELFF. In DNA, the CDR3 is TGTGCCAGCTCTGAGGGGGACTCCATTCGAACCGGGGAGCTGTTTTTT.

The genes are TRBV6-2 or TRBV6-3 and TRBJ2-5; D remains unclear. Trimming pared 3 bases from V and 5 bases from J, leaving 13 bases between. Looked up from germline, CDR1 is MNHEY and CDR2 is SVGEGT. This CDR3 contains 14 residues. CDR3 nucleotides: TGTGCCAGCAGTTATGGCGGAAGTTGGGAGACCCAGTACTTC. Protein sequence: CASSYGGSWETQYF.

The chain combines TRBV5-1 with TRBJ1-1; D unresolved. With 3 bases removed from V and 0 bases from J, the gap between germline ends came to 15 bases. This CDR3 is 16 amino acids long. Germline V gives CDR1 SGHRS, CDR2 YFSETQ. The CDR3 region has the DNA TGCGCCAGCAGCTGGTCCTCGGAAACTATGAACACTGAAGCTTTCTTT. This sequence encodes CASSWSSETMNTEAFF.

The V gene is TRBV20-1, the J gene TRBJ1-1, with TRBD1 as a possible D gene (5 bases). The germline gives CDR1 DFQATT, CDR2 SNEGSKA (reference sequence). This CDR3 contains 14 residues. V was trimmed by 5 bases and J by 5 bases, leaving 18 bases between them. CDR3 residues: CSAPRGAARTEAFF. Written as DNA, the CDR3 is TGCAGTGCTCCCCGCGGGGCGGCCAGAACTGAAGCTTTCTTT.

V is TRBV3-1 and J is TRBJ2-1, with 7 bases lining up with TRBD2. V trimming: 1 base; J trimming: 6 bases; junction bases outside the gene matches: 6. Germline V gene lookup returns CDR1 LGHDT and CDR2 YNNKEL (reference sequence). The CDR3 loop spans 15 amino acids. Here the CDR3 reads CASSQALAVINEQFF. As DNA, the CDR3 is TGTGCCAGCAGCCAAGCTCTAGCGGTAATCAATGAGCAGTTCTTC.

The genes are TRBV28 and TRBJ2-3; D call uncertain. V was shortened by 3 bases and J by 4 bases, with 8 bases between the two germline ends. The germline V gene encodes CDR1 MDHEN and CDR2 SYDVKM. The CDR3 contains 13 residues. The CDR3 DNA sequence: TGTGCCAGCAGTTTGTGGAGAGCAGATACGCAGTATTTT. Translating it yields CASSLWRADTQYF.

V gene TRBV14 combines with J gene TRBJ2-1, with 11 bases fitting TRBD2. V gave up 4 bases and J gave up 8 bases; unmatched junction bases: 7. The CDR3 totals 15 residues. Per the germline V gene, CDR1 is SGHDN and CDR2 is FVKESK. CDR3 coding DNA: TGTGCCAGCAGCCTCCGACTAGCGGGGTCCCATGAGCAGTTCTTC. It codes for CASSLRLAGSHEQFF.

The rearrangement joins TRBV29-1 to TRBJ2-1; D is perhaps TRBD2 (5 bases). Germline values: CDR1 SQVTM, CDR2 ANQGSEA. There are 10 residues in the CDR3. Trimming left V 7 bases short and J 9 bases short, with 10 bases between. The DNA for the CDR3 is TGCAGCGGCGAGGGCGTTGAGCAGTTCTTC. It specifies CSGEGVEQFF.

This clonotype came up once. The chain is built from TRBV20-1 and TRBJ2-3; D might be TRBD2 (5 bases). V was cut by 1 base and J by 0 bases, with 11 bases left in between. The germline V gene encodes CDR1 DFQATT and CDR2 SNEGSKA (reference sequence). The CDR3 is 15 amino acids. CDR3 sequence: CSARVPAASTDTQYF. The DNA for the CDR3 is TGCAGTGCTAGAGTCCCAGCGGCTAGCACAGATACGCAGTATTTT.

The rearrangement joins TRBV29-1 to TRBJ2-2; unclear D gene. Trimming pared 1 base from V and 6 bases from J, leaving 6 bases between. CDR1 is SQVTM and CDR2 is ANQGSEA in the germline V gene. This CDR3 contains 12 residues. CDR3 coding DNA: TGCAGCGTTGAAGTGACGGCCGGGGAGCTGTTTTTT. Translation: CSVEVTAGELFF.

The chain recombines TRBV19 with TRBJ1-2; D remains ambiguous. This CDR3 has 13 residues. Germline CDR1 LNHDA, CDR2 SQIVND (reference sequence). Trimming pared 7 bases from V and 3 bases from J, leaving 12 bases between. The CDR3 nucleotides read TGTGCCAGTATCGATGGAACTTACTATGGCTACACCTTC. Translated: CASIDGTYYGYTF.

The gene calls are TRBV27 and TRBJ2-7; D is perhaps TRBD1 (5 bases). Between the trimmed V and J ends, which lost 7 bases and 2 bases, there was a span of 21 bases. This CDR3 has 16 residues. Germline values: CDR1 MNHEY, CDR2 SMNVEV (reference sequence). The CDR3 loop is CASKVITGSVPYEQYF. The CDR3, as DNA: TGTGCCAGCAAGGTGATAACAGGATCTGTCCCCTACGAGCAGTACTTC.

The chain uses TRBV4-3 and TRBJ2-7, with D tentatively TRBD2 (5 bases). Germline V CDR1 and CDR2: LGHNA, YSLEER. The CDR3 extends over 16 amino acids. The germline V and J ends were trimmed by 3 bases and 0 bases, with 15 bases remaining between them. CDR3 protein: CASSQSWGDTSYEQYF. The DNA for the CDR3 is TGCGCCAGCAGCCAGTCCTGGGGAGATACCTCCTACGAGCAGTACTTC.

The chain recombines TRBV27 with TRBJ1-1; D unresolved. Germline loops: CDR1 MNHEY, CDR2 SMNVEV (reference sequence). The CDR3 runs to 13 residues. Deletions cut 6 bases from V and 7 bases from J, with 15 bases between. The CDR3, as DNA: TGTGCCAGCAGACCACACGCTTTAGGTGAAGCTTTCTTT. This translates into CASRPHALGEAFF.

This chain joins TRBV27 and TRBJ1-2, with 7 bases aligning to TRBD1. The V gene's germline CDR1 is MNHEY and CDR2 SMNVEV (reference sequence). The trim removed 6 bases at V and 4 bases at J, leaving 8 bases unmatched. The CDR3 has 14 residues. This CDR3 is CASSGTGDLYGYTF. DNA for the CDR3: TGTGCCAGCAGCGGCACAGGGGACCTCTATGGCTACACCTTC.

For the CDR3, the DNA is TGTGCCAGCAGTGATTCGGGGATGGGCAATCAGCCCCAGCATTTT. It encodes CASSDSGMGNQPQHF. The V call is TRBV2, the J call TRBJ1-5; D is uncertain. The CDR3 has 15 amino acids. Trimming stripped 3 bases from V and 2 bases from J, with 11 bases between. CDR1 is SNHLY and CDR2 is FYNNEI in the germline V gene.

Written as DNA, the CDR3 is TGTGCCAGCAGTCCCGAAGGAGAGGTTTATGAGCAGTTCTTC. Translation gives CASSPEGEVYEQFF. The chain recombines TRBV12-3 or TRBV12-4 with TRBJ2-1; D gene unclear. V dropped 5 bases and J dropped 8 bases, with 16 bases sitting between them. The CDR3 covers 14 residues.

The chain employs TRBV19 and TRBJ2-4, with D possibly TRBD2 on 5 matching bases. The CDR3 runs 11 residues. Germline loops: CDR1 LNHDA, CDR2 SQIVND (reference sequence). V shed 3 bases and J shed 9 bases, with 6 bases lying between them. The CDR3 nucleotides read TGTGCCAGTAGTATTGGACTCATTCAGTACTTC. Encoded protein: CASSIGLIQYF.

CDR3 residues: CASSLISDSPYEQYF. The DNA for the CDR3 is TGTGCCAGCAGCCTAATCTCGGACAGCCCCTACGAGCAGTACTTC. V usage is TRBV12-3 or TRBV12-4 and J usage is TRBJ2-7, with D possibly TRBD1 on 6 matching bases. The CDR3 contains 15 residues. Trimming pared 6 bases from V and 2 bases from J, leaving 17 bases between.

This clonotype was seen only once. The V and J genes are TRBV11-2 and TRBJ1-2; D is possibly TRBD1 (5 bases). V shed 1 base and J shed 6 bases, with 15 bases lying between them. CDR1 is SGHAT, CDR2 FQNNGV, per germline. This CDR3 is built from 15 residues. CDR3 DNA sequence: TGTGCCAGCAGCTTAGTTAATTGGCAGGGAGATGGCTACACCTTC. Translated, it gives CASSLVNWQGDGYTF.

J is TRBJ2-4 and V is TRBV3-1; no clear D gene. The CDR3 covers 13 residues. Germline assignment: CDR1 LGHDT and CDR2 YNNKEL (reference sequence). V dropped 4 bases and J dropped 5 bases, with 9 bases sitting between them. CDR3 DNA sequence: TGTGCCAGCAGCCTCCCCCCGGAAAACATTCAGTACTTC. Its protein product is CASSLPPENIQYF.

As concerns this clonotype: The CDR3 carries no conserved terminal phenylalanine or tryptophan, so it likely arises from a read error. The chain has TRBV29-1 and TRBJ2-7; D unresolved. The V end was cut by 1 base, the J end by 6 bases, with 10 bases between. Germline CDR1 reads SQVTM; CDR2 reads ANQGSEA. The CDR3 runs 12 residues. CDR3 amino acids: CSVEGGQAEQYL. CDR3 coding DNA: TGCAGCGTTGAAGGCGGTCAGGCCGAGCAGTACCTC.

The chain uses TRBV24-1 and TRBJ1-2; D perhaps matches TRBD1 (5 bases). Germline V lookup: CDR1 KGHDR, CDR2 SFDVKD. V gave up 4 bases and J gave up 0 bases, with 11 bases separating them. This CDR3 is 15 amino acids long. The CDR3 nucleotides are TGTGCCACCAGTGAGGGGGACCCAGCTAACTATGGCTACACCTTC. This gives the protein CATSEGDPANYGYTF.

The J gene is TRBJ1-2, the V gene TRBV7-2, with TRBD1 matching 9 bases. Germline V lookup: CDR1 SGHTA, CDR2 FQGNSA. After removal of 5 bases from V and 5 bases from J, the junction contained 9 bases not matched to a gene. The CDR3 is 15 amino acids. CDR3 coding DNA: TGTGCCAGCAGCCCATACCAAGGGACAGGGTATGGCTACACCTTC. Its translation: CASSPYQGTGYGYTF.

The chain couples TRBV30 to TRBJ1-5, with 7 nucleotides matching TRBD1. Germline-derived CDR1 and CDR2 are GTSNPN and SVGIG (reference sequence). Trimming at V came to 2 bases and at J to 5 bases, leaving 3 bases not matched to a gene. The CDR3 loop spans 13 amino acids. CDR3 amino acids: CAWSFQGDQPQHF. In nucleotides, the CDR3 is TGTGCCTGGAGTTTCCAGGGGGATCAGCCCCAGCATTTT.

The V call is TRBV6-4, the J call TRBJ1-1; D ambiguous. This CDR3 is 15 amino acids long. Per the germline V gene, CDR1 is MRHNA and CDR2 is SNTAGT. The V end was cut by 0 bases, the J end by 1 base, with 9 bases between. The CDR3 loop reads CASSDSVSSNTEAFF. The CDR3, as DNA: TGTGCCAGCAGTGACTCGGTATCGTCGAACACTGAAGCTTTCTTT.